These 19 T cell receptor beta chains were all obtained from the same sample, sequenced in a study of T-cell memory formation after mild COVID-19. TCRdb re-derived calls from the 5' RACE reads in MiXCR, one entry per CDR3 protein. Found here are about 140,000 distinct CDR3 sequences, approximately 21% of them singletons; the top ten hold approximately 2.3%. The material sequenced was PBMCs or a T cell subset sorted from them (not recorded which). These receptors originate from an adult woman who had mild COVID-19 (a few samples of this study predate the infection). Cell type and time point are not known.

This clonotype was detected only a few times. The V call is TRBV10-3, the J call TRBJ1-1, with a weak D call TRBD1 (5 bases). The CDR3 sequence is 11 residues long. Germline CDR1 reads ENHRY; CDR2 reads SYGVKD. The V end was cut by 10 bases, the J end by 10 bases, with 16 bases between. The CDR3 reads CASEPGEGAFF. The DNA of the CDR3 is TGTGCCAGTGAACCGGGGGAAGGAGCTTTCTTT.

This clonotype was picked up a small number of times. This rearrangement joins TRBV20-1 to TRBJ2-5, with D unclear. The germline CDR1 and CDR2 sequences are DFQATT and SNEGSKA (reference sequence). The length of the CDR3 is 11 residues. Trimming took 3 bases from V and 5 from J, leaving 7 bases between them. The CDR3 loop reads CSASVLETQYF. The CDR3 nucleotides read TGCAGTGCTAGCGTTCTCGAGACCCAGTACTTC.

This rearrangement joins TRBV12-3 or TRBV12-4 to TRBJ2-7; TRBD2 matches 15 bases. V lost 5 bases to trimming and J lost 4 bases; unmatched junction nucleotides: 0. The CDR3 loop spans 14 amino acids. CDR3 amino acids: CASSGTSGRYEQYF. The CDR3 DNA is TGTGCCAGCAGTGGGACTAGCGGGAGGTACGAGCAGTACTTC.

CDR3 sequence reads: CASSCPDVGPYEQYF. CDR3 nucleotide sequence: TGCGCCAGCAGCTGCCCGGACGTAGGCCCCTACGAGCAGTACTTC. V usage is TRBV5-1 and J usage is TRBJ2-7; D is unresolved. The length of the CDR3 is 15 residues. The V gene lost 3 bases and the J gene lost 2 bases, with 15 bases spanning the gap. The V gene's germline CDR1 is SGHRS and CDR2 YFSETQ.

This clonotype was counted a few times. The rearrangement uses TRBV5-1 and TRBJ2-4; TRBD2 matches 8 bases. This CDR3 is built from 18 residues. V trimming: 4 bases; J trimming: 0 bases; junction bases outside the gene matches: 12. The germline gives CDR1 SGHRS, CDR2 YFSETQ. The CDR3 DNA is TGCGCCAGCAGCCGACTCGCGGGGGGTAATCTAGCCAAAAACATTCAGTACTTC. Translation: CASSRLAGGNLAKNIQYF.

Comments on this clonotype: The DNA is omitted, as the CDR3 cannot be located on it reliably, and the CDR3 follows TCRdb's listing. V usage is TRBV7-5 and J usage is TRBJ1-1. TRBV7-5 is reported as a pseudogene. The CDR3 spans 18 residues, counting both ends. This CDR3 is CISVSEADGLLMNTEAFF.

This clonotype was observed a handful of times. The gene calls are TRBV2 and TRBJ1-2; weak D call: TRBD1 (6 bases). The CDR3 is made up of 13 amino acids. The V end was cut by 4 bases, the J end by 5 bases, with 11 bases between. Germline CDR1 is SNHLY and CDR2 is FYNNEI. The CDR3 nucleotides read TGTGCCAGCAGTGGGACAGCAAGATATGGCTACACCTTC. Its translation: CASSGTARYGYTF.

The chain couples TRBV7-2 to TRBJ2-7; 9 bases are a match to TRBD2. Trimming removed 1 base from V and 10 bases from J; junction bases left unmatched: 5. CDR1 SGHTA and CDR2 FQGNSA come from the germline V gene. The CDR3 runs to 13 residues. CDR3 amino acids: CASSLVGLASQYF. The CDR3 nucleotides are TGTGCCAGCAGCTTAGTGGGACTAGCAAGCCAGTACTTC.

This CDR3 reads CASSKGQGRETQYF. In DNA form, the CDR3 reads TGTGCCAGCAGCAAAGGACAGGGCAGGGAGACCCAGTACTTC. This chain uses TRBV9 with TRBJ2-5, with 8 bases that match TRBD1. Germline V gives CDR1 SGDLS, CDR2 YYNGEE. Trimming cost V 4 bases and J 5 bases; bases outside gene matches: 7. There are 14 residues in the CDR3.

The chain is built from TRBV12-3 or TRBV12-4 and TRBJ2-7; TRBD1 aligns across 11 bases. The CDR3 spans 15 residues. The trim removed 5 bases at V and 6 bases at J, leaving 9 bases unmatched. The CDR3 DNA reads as TGTGCCAGCAGTCCCCCGGGACAGGGGGTAGGCGAGCAGTACTTC. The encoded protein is CASSPPGQGVGEQYF.

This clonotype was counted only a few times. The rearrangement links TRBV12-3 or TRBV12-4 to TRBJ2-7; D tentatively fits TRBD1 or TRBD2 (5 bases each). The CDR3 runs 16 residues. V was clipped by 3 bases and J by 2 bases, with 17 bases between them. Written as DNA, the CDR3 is TGTGCCAGCAGTTTCCACCGGGACGGACCTACCTACGAGCAGTACTTC. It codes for CASSFHRDGPTYEQYF.

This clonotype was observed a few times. The CDR3 is CSALPRGGYGELFF. The DNA for the CDR3 is TGCAGTGCTCTACCGAGAGGGGGGTACGGGGAGCTGTTTTTT. The chain carries TRBV20-1 and TRBJ2-2; TRBD1 or TRBD2 may be the D gene (6 bases each). The CDR3 runs 14 residues. V shed 5 bases and J shed 7 bases, with 17 bases lying between them. CDR1 DFQATT and CDR2 SNEGSKA come from the germline V gene (reference sequence).

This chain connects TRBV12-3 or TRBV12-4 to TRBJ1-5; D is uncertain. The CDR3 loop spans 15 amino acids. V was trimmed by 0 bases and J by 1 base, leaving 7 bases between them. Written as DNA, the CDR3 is TGTGCCAGCAGTTTAGCGGACGGCAGCAATCAGCCCCAGCATTTT. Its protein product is CASSLADGSNQPQHF.

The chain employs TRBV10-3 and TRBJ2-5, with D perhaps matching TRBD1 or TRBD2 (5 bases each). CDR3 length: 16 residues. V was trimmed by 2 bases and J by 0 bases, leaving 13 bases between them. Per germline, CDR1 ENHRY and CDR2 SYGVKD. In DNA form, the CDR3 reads TGTGCCATCAGTGAGGTTTGGGGGACCAACCAAGAGACCCAGTACTTC. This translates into CAISEVWGTNQETQYF.

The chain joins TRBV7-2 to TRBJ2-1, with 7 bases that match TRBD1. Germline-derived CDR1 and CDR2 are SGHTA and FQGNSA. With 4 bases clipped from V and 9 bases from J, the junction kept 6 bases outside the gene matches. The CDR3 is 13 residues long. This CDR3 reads CASSSQGVGEQFF. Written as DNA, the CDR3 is TGTGCCAGCAGCTCGCAGGGGGTCGGTGAGCAGTTCTTC.

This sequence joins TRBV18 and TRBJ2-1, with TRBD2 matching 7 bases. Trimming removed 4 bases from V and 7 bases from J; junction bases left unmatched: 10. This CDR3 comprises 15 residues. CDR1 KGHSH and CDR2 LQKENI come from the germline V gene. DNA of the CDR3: TGTGCCAGCTCACGGACTTGGGGGGGTGAGAATGAGCAGTTCTTC. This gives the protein CASSRTWGGENEQFF.

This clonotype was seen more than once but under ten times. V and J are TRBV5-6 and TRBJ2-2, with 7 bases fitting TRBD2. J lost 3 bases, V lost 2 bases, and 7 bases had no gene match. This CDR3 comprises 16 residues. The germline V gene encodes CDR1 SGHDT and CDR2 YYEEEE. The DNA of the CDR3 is TGTGCCAGCAGCTTTGGGGGGGGTTTGGACACCGGGGAGCTGTTTTTT. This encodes CASSFGGGLDTGELFF.

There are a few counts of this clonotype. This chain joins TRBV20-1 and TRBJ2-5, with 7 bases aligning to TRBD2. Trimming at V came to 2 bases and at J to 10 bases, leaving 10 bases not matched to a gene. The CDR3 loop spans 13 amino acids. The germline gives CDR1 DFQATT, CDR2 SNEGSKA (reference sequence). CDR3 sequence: CSARRTAAGDQYF. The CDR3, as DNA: TGCAGTGCTAGAAGGACCGCGGCGGGGGACCAGTACTTC.

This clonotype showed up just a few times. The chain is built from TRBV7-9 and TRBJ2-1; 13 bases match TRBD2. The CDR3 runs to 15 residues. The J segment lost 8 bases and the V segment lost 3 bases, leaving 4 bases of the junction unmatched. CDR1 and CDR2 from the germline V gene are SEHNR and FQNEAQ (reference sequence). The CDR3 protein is CASSFGTSGKDEQFF. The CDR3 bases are TGTGCCAGCAGCTTCGGGACTAGCGGGAAAGATGAGCAGTTCTTC.